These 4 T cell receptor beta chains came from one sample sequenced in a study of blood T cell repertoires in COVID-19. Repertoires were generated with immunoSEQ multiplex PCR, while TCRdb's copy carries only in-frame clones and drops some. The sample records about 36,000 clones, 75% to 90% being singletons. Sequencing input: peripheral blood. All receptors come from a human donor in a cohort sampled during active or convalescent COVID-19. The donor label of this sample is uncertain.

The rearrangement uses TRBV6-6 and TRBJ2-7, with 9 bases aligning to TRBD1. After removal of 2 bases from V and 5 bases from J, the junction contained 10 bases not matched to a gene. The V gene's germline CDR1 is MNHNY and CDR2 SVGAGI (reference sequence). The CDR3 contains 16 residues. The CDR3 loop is CASSYTAGDRDHEQYF. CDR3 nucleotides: TGTGCCAGCAGTTACACTGCGGGGGACAGGGATCACGAGCAGTACTTC.

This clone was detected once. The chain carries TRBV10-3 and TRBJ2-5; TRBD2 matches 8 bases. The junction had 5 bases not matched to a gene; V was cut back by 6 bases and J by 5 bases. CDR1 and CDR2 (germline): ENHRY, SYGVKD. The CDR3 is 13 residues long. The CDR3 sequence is CAIRLAGTETQYF. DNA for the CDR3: TGTGCCATCAGATTAGCGGGAACGGAGACCCAGTACTTC.

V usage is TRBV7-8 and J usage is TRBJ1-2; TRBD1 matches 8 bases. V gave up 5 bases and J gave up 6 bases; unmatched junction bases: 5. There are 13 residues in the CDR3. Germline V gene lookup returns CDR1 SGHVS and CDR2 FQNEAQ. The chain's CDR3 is CASSTGGGDGYTF. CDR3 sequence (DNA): TGTGCCAGCAGCACAGGGGGAGGTGATGGCTACACCTTC.

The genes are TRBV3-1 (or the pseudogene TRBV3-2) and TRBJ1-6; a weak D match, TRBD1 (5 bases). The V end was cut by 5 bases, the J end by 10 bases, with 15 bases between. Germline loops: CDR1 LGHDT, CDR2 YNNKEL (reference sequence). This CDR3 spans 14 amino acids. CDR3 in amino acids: CASSFRQSRSPLHF. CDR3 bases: TGTGCCAGCAGCTTTCGACAGAGCCGATCACCCCTCCACTTT.